The 19 T cell receptor beta chains reported below all come from one sample, sequenced in a study of graft-versus-host responses after intestinal transplantation. Their target antigens are unknown. Produced via immunoSEQ multiplex PCR; TCRdb's table is partial and in-frame only. This table holds fewer than 95,000 clones, around 90% found once. This specimen consisted of unstimulated CD8+ T cells sorted from spleen or lymph node cells, obtained before transplant. The source of these receptors is a human donor who was the organ donor for an intestinal transplant.

This clone appeared once. V usage is TRBV19 and J usage is TRBJ2-1, with a weak D call TRBD2 (5 bases). The CDR3 contains 13 residues. V was clipped by 7 bases and J by 4 bases, with 11 bases between them. Germline CDR1 is LNHDA and CDR2 is SQIVND (reference sequence). This CDR3 reads CASNSGPYNEQFF. CDR3 bases: TGTGCCAGTAACAGCGGACCGTACAATGAGCAGTTCTTC.

V usage is TRBV19 and J usage is TRBJ2-4; D remains ambiguous. V was trimmed by 0 bases and J by 0 bases, leaving 27 bases between them. The length of the CDR3 is 22 residues. Germline lookup yields CDR1 LNHDA and CDR2 SQIVND (reference sequence). For the CDR3, the DNA is TGTGCCAGTAGTATAGATCTAGGTGGCCCAAGGCCCCCTCAACTAGCCAAAAACATTCAGTACTTC. Encoded protein: CASSIDLGGPRPPQLAKNIQYF. Looking up the rest from reference TRBV19 and TRBJ2-4 gives the full variable domain: DGGITQSPKYLFRKEGQNVTLSCEQNLNHDAMYWYRQDPGQGLRLIYYSQIVNDFQKGDIAEGYSVSREKKESFPLTVTSAQKNPTAFYLCASSIDLGGPRPPQLAKNIQYFGAGTRLSVL.

This sequence joins TRBV4-1 and TRBJ2-1; no reliable D call. The CDR3 consists of 13 residues. Germline V gene data show CDR1 as MGHRA and CDR2 as YSYEKL. V lost 2 bases, J lost 5 bases, and 7 bases lay in between. In DNA, the CDR3 is TGCGCCAGCAGCCAATTAATAAACAATGAGCAGTTCTTC. Its protein product is CASSQLINNEQFF.

This clone appeared a few times. The genes are TRBV4-1 and TRBJ1-4; D may be TRBD1 (6 bases). Trimming shortened V by 0 bases and J by 8 bases, and 19 bases separated the two germline ends. This CDR3 has 17 amino acids. Per germline, CDR1 MGHRA and CDR2 YSYEKL. CDR3 DNA: TGCGCCAGCAGCCAAGACGGCAGGGGCTCAGGGGTAGAAAAACTGTTTTTT. Translating gives CASSQDGRGSGVEKLFF.

The chain links TRBV27 to TRBJ1-2, with D possibly being TRBD1 (5 bases). V was clipped by 3 bases and J by 4 bases, with 12 bases between them. The CDR3 has 14 residues. Per the germline V gene, CDR1 is MNHEY and CDR2 is SMNVEV (reference sequence). For the CDR3, the DNA is TGTGCCAGCAGTTTGGGGCGGCACACCTATGGCTACACCTTC. It yields the protein CASSLGRHTYGYTF.

The rearrangement links TRBV4-2 to TRBJ2-5; the match to TRBD2 covers 13 bases. Germline V gene lookup returns CDR1 LGHNA and CDR2 YNFKEQ. V shed 1 base, J shed 1 base, and the junction held 3 bases outside the gene matches. This CDR3 comprises 17 residues. CDR3 in amino acids: CASSQVGTSGVQETQYF. The CDR3 nucleotides are TGTGCCAGCAGCCAAGTGGGGACTAGCGGGGTCCAAGAGACCCAGTACTTC.

Here the CDR3 reads CASSSPRGQGGDEQFF. The CDR3, as DNA: TGTGCCAGCAGCTCACCCCGGGGACAGGGCGGGGATGAGCAGTTCTTC. The genes are TRBV7-9 and TRBJ2-1, with 9 positions matching TRBD1. Germline V gene sequence: CDR1 SEHNR, CDR2 FQNEAQ (reference sequence). The CDR3 loop spans 16 amino acids. V shed 4 bases and J 8 bases; nucleotides not matched to a gene: 12.

The chain combines TRBV19 with TRBJ1-1; no reliable D call. Germline loops: CDR1 LNHDA, CDR2 SQIVND (reference sequence). This CDR3 spans 12 amino acids. V was clipped by 11 bases and J by 4 bases, with 14 bases between them. The CDR3 loop is CASRRGGTEAFF. In DNA, the CDR3 is TGTGCCTCCAGGCGGGGAGGCACTGAAGCTTTCTTT.

About this clone itself: The same CDR3 arises from other DNA sequences in this sample as well. This CDR3 is CASSWTGGAYEQYF. CDR3 coding DNA: TGTGCCAGCAGTTGGACAGGGGGCGCCTACGAGCAGTACTTC. This rearrangement joins TRBV27 to TRBJ2-7; 11 bases map to TRBD1. The CDR3 consists of 14 residues. Germline CDR1 is MNHEY and CDR2 is SMNVEV (reference sequence). The trim removed 4 bases at V and 2 bases at J, leaving 1 base unmatched.

This rearrangement joins TRBV10-3 to TRBJ1-2; D is uncertain. From germline, CDR1 is ENHRY and CDR2 SYGVKD. There are 12 residues in the CDR3. Trimming took 3 bases from V and 4 from J, leaving 6 bases between them. The CDR3 bases are TGTGCCATCAGTGATTCGGGCTATGGCTACACCTTC. Its translation is CAISDSGYGYTF.

The J gene is TRBJ2-3, the V gene TRBV15; unclear D gene. The CDR3 runs to 16 residues. Between the trimmed V and J ends, which lost 3 bases and 2 bases, there was a span of 15 bases. CDR1 is LNHNV, CDR2 YYDKDF, per germline (reference sequence). CDR3 amino acids: CATSRASDSITDTQYF. The CDR3 DNA sequence: TGTGCCACCAGCAGGGCCAGCGACTCGATCACAGATACGCAGTATTTT.

V usage is TRBV28 and J usage is TRBJ2-2, with D hard to call. V was cut by 6 bases and J by 8 bases, with 7 bases left in between. The CDR3 runs 11 residues. Germline lookup yields CDR1 MDHEN and CDR2 SYDVKM. CDR3 bases: TGTGCCAGCAGCTACGGGGGGGAGCTGTTTTTT. This codes for CASSYGGELFF.

The chain couples TRBV23-1 to TRBJ2-6, with 10 positions matching TRBD2. TRBV23-1 qualifies as an ORF whose function is uncertain. V dropped 1 base and J dropped 0; count of bases not matched to a gene: 18. The CDR3 has 23 residues. The CDR3 loop is CASSQCSQGRLAGGSSGANVLTF. The CDR3 coding sequence is TGCGCCAGCAGTCAATGTAGTCAGGGGAGATTAGCGGGGGGTAGCTCTGGGGCCAACGTCCTGACTTTC.

V is TRBV5-4 and J is TRBJ2-5, with TRBD2 as a possible D gene (7 bases). This CDR3 has 17 amino acids. Per germline, CDR1 SGHNT and CDR2 YYREEE (reference sequence). V was trimmed by 1 base and J by 0 bases, leaving 16 bases between them. CDR3 coding DNA: TGTGCCAGCAGCTTGCGGGGGGCAGTTTCGTACCAAGAGACCCAGTACTTC. Its protein is CASSLRGAVSYQETQYF.

This clone was seen only once. V usage is TRBV4-1 and J usage is TRBJ2-1, with TRBD2 identical over 12 bases. The V gene end was trimmed by 4 bases and the J gene end by 5 bases; junction bases not matched to a gene: 3. The CDR3 has 15 amino acids. Germline CDR1 MGHRA, CDR2 YSYEKL. The chain's CDR3 is CASSPLAGGDNEQFF. In DNA form, the CDR3 reads TGCGCCAGCAGCCCACTAGCGGGGGGAGACAATGAGCAGTTCTTC.

This clone was recorded once. The genes are TRBV27 and TRBJ2-4, with 9 bases identical to TRBD2. After removal of 7 bases from V and 1 base from J, the junction contained 14 bases not matched to a gene. Germline V lookup: CDR1 MNHEY, CDR2 SMNVEV (reference sequence). The CDR3 is made up of 18 amino acids. The CDR3 DNA reads TGTGCCAGCAAGGGAAGACTAGCGGATCGGGTGGCCAAAAACATTCAGTACTTC. Residues: CASKGRLADRVAKNIQYF.

CDR3 in DNA: TGTGCCAGCAGTGAAGGGGACACGATCTACGAGCAGTACTTC. It specifies CASSEGDTIYEQYF. V is TRBV6-1 and J is TRBJ2-7; possibly TRBD1 for D (6 bases). The CDR3 has 14 amino acids. The germline V and J ends were trimmed by 1 base and 3 bases, with 10 bases remaining between them. The germline CDR1 and CDR2 sequences are MNHNS and SASEGT.

This sequence joins TRBV19 and TRBJ1-4; the D is unclear. Germline loops: CDR1 LNHDA, CDR2 SQIVND (reference sequence). Trimming removed 3 bases from V and 8 bases from J, with 16 bases in between. CDR3 length: 15 residues. The CDR3 bases are TGTGCCAGTAGTATGTTCGCAACTCCGGGAGAAAAACTGTTTTTT. It yields the protein CASSMFATPGEKLFF.

This clone is a singleton in its sample. One end of the junction varies from germline; a read error may be responsible. This chain connects TRBV4-3 to TRBJ1-4, with D tentatively TRBD1 (6 bases). The CDR3 extends over 17 amino acids. The germline gives CDR1 LGHNA, CDR2 YSLEER. CDR3 region: CVSSQDGQGGGNEKLFF. In DNA form, the CDR3 reads TGCGTCAGCAGCCAAGATGGCCAGGGAGGGGGTAATGAAAAACTGTTTTTT.